A single sample is the source of the 10 T cell receptor beta chains below, sequenced in a study of blood T cell repertoires in COVID-19. Assay: immunoSEQ multiplex PCR; the TCRdb copy retains only in-frame clones and omits some. Of a few hundred thousand clones detected, 91% appear once; the ten largest clones hold roughly 0.9%. Sequenced input: PBMCs or T cells enriched from blood (not recorded which). These receptors came from a woman aged 40 to 50 who had been exposed to COVID-19.

This chain links TRBV11-3 with TRBJ2-7, with a tentative D call TRBD1 (5 bases). Trimming left V 3 bases short and J 2 bases short, with 11 bases between. Germline V lookup: CDR1 SGHNT, CDR2 YENEEA. The CDR3 has 14 amino acids. DNA of the CDR3: TGTGCCAGCAGCTTCAGACAGATCGCCTACGAGCAGTACTTC. Protein: CASSFRQIAYEQYF.

The chain recombines TRBV6-5 with TRBJ1-2; 8 positions agree with TRBD1. V was clipped by 6 bases and J by 1 base; unmatched bases: 7. The CDR3 runs to 15 residues. CDR1 and CDR2 from the germline V gene are MNHEY and SVGAGI. In DNA form, the CDR3 reads TGTGCCAGCAGAACGGACAGGGCCAATAACTATGGCTACACCTTC. Encoded protein: CASRTDRANNYGYTF.

The CDR3 region is CASSLREDYGYTF. CDR3 DNA sequence: TGTGCCAGCAGTCTCAGGGAAGACTATGGCTACACCTTC. This sequence joins TRBV27 and TRBJ1-2; possibly TRBD1 for D (5 bases). Deletions cut 5 bases from V and 3 bases from J, with 10 bases between. CDR1 MNHEY and CDR2 SMNVEV come from the germline V gene (reference sequence). CDR3 length: 13 amino acids.

This chain links TRBV6-5 with TRBJ1-6, with D possibly TRBD1 on 5 matching bases. Germline loops: CDR1 MNHEY, CDR2 SVGAGI. The length of the CDR3 is 14 residues. Trimming cost V 2 bases and J 9 bases, with 11 bases left between them. CDR3 amino acids: CASSYQGESSPLHF. In nucleotides, the CDR3 is TGTGCCAGCAGTTACCAGGGTGAGAGTTCACCCCTCCACTTT.

The V and J genes are TRBV9 and TRBJ1-4; 8 positions agree with TRBD1. Trimming took 0 bases from V and 8 from J; bases not matched to a gene: 6. Germline CDR1 and CDR2: SGDLS and YYNGEE. This CDR3 region has 15 residues. CDR3 DNA: TGTGCCAGCAGCGTAGCTCCAGGGGGCGTCGAAAAACTGTTTTTT. Translating it yields CASSVAPGGVEKLFF.

The CDR3 DNA follows: TGTGCCAGCAGACCCGGACAGGGGGCTTTTTCACCTGGAAACACCATATATTTT. This sequence encodes CASRPGQGAFSPGNTIYF. This rearrangement joins TRBV7-2 to TRBJ1-3; 11 bases map to TRBD1. This CDR3 is 18 amino acids long. Germline V gene lookup returns CDR1 SGHTA and CDR2 FQGNSA. V shed 6 bases and J 2 bases; nucleotides not matched to a gene: 12.

The chain links TRBV5-4 to TRBJ2-1, with a weak D call TRBD2 (5 bases). CDR3 length: 17 residues. Germline V gene data show CDR1 as SGHNT and CDR2 as YYREEE (reference sequence). Trimming removed 2 bases from V and 4 bases from J, with 19 bases in between. CDR3 amino acids: CASSFGMAGSSYNEQFF. The CDR3 DNA sequence: TGTGCCAGCAGCTTTGGGATGGCGGGCTCCTCGTACAATGAGCAGTTCTTC.

The rearrangement links TRBV28 to TRBJ2-7; 7 nucleotides line up with TRBD1. Looked up from germline, CDR1 is MDHEN and CDR2 is SYDVKM. The CDR3 covers 14 residues. The junction had 11 bases not matched to a gene; V was cut back by 6 bases and J by 6 bases. CDR3 sequence (DNA): TGTGCCAGCAGACTACAGGGGATTGAGGGCGAGCAGTACTTC. This encodes CASRLQGIEGEQYF.

The CDR3 region has the DNA TGCGCCAGCAGCTTGATAGGGCAGGGAAACACTGAAGCTTTCTTT. This codes for CASSLIGQGNTEAFF. The gene calls are TRBV5-1 and TRBJ1-1; D is possibly TRBD1 (5 bases). The V and J ends lost 1 base and 2 bases respectively, with 12 bases between them. This CDR3 region has 15 residues. CDR1 is SGHRS and CDR2 is YFSETQ in the germline V gene. Together with reference TRBV5-1 and TRBJ1-1, the CDR3 gives the full variable domain: KAGVTQTPRYLIKTRGQQVTLSCSPISGHRSVSWYQQTPGQGLQFLFEYFSETQRNKGNFPGRFSGRQFSNSRSEMNVSTLELGDSALYLCASSLIGQGNTEAFFGQGTRLTVV.

In this sample, this clone turned up once. J is TRBJ2-7 and V is TRBV13, with D possibly being TRBD1 (5 bases). The CDR3 is 13 amino acids. The ends were cut back, 2 bases at V and 3 bases at J, with 8 bases in the middle. CDR1 and CDR2 (germline): PRHDT, FYEKMQ (reference sequence). This chain's CDR3 is CASSLQGIYEQYF. CDR3 sequence (DNA): TGTGCCAGCAGCTTACAGGGAATCTACGAGCAGTACTTC.